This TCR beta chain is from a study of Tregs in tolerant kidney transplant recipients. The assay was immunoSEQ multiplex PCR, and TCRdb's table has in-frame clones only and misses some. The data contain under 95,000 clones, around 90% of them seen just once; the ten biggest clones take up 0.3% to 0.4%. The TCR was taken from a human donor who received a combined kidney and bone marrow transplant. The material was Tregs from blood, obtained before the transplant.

DNA of the CDR3: TGCAGCGTTTACCAGGGACTAGCGGGAGAGGGGTCCTACAATGAGCAGTTCTTC. Protein sequence: CSVYQGLAGEGSYNEQFF. This chain joins TRBV29-1 and TRBJ2-1; 14 bases are a match to TRBD2. After removal of 5 bases from V and 1 base from J, the junction contained 10 bases not matched to a gene. The CDR3 covers 18 residues. The germline gives CDR1 SQVTM, CDR2 ANQGSEA.